These 26 T cell receptor beta chains were sequenced from one sample in a study of T-cell memory formation after mild COVID-19. TCRdb processed the 5' RACE reads anew with MiXCR; each CDR3 protein has one entry. The table records about 250,000 distinct CDR3 sequences, roughly 15% of them present only once. The source material was PBMCs or a T cell subset sorted from them (not recorded which). All receptors come from an adult woman who had mild COVID-19 (a few samples of this study predate the infection). Cell type and time point are not known.

This clonotype was observed a handful of times. The J gene is TRBJ2-3, the V gene TRBV5-1; D may be TRBD2 (5 bases). This CDR3 comprises 13 residues. The V and J ends lost 4 bases and 6 bases respectively, with 12 bases between them. Germline CDR1 SGHRS, CDR2 YFSETQ. The CDR3 DNA follows: TGCGCCAGCAGCGTCCAGGAGGATGATACGCAGTATTTT. Its protein product is CASSVQEDDTQYF.

V and J are TRBV18 and TRBJ1-3, with 7 positions matching TRBD1. This CDR3 has 16 amino acids. From germline, CDR1 is KGHSH and CDR2 LQKENI. The V segment lost 6 bases and the J segment 0 bases; nucleotides outside the gene matches: 8. Here the CDR3 DNA reads TGTGCCAGCTCTTCGGGACAGCCGAGCTCTGGAAACACCATATATTTT. Translating it yields CASSSGQPSSGNTIYF.

This chain uses TRBV4-2 with TRBJ1-1, with D perhaps TRBD1 (5 bases). CDR3 length: 15 amino acids. The V end was cut by 1 base, the J end by 3 bases, with 12 bases between. From germline, CDR1 is LGHNA and CDR2 YNFKEQ. CDR3 residues: CASSQGVRVDTEAFF. CDR3 in DNA: TGTGCCAGCAGCCAAGGGGTCAGGGTTGACACTGAAGCTTTCTTT.

The table lists this clonotype with many counts. The V call is TRBV10-3, the J call TRBJ2-5; 8 bases line up with TRBD1. There are 15 residues in the CDR3. Germline lookup yields CDR1 ENHRY and CDR2 SYGVKD. The trim removed 2 bases at V and 5 bases at J, leaving 7 bases unmatched. The CDR3: CAISEPTRGPETQYF. DNA for the CDR3: TGTGCCATCAGTGAGCCAACCAGGGGGCCGGAGACCCAGTACTTC.

The CDR3 region is CATSAFEGHNEQFF. CDR3 nucleotide sequence: TGTGCCACCAGTGCCTTCGAAGGACACAATGAGCAGTTCTTC. This sequence joins TRBV24-1 and TRBJ2-1; D not resolved. Trimming took off 5 bases at V and 5 bases at J, with 12 bases between the two ends. Germline assignment: CDR1 KGHDR and CDR2 SFDVKD. The CDR3 sequence is 14 residues long.

The table lists this clonotype with a few counts. The V gene is TRBV30, the J gene TRBJ2-7, with no clear D. The length of the CDR3 is 13 residues. Germline V lookup: CDR1 GTSNPN, CDR2 SVGIG (reference sequence). Trimming took 2 bases from V and 3 from J, leaving 11 bases between them. The DNA of the CDR3 is TGTGCCTGGAGTCAGGACCCTGTCTACGAGCAGTACTTC. Amino acids: CAWSQDPVYEQYF.

This clonotype was counted between two and nine times. The V call is TRBV2, the J call TRBJ2-3; D gene ambiguous. V was clipped by 3 bases and J by 7 bases, with 11 bases between them. This CDR3 region has 13 residues. Germline V gives CDR1 SNHLY, CDR2 FYNNEI. The chain's CDR3 is CASSESLRHTQYF. In DNA form, the CDR3 reads TGTGCCAGCAGTGAGAGTCTTAGGCATACGCAGTATTTT. Together with reference TRBV2 and TRBJ2-3, the CDR3 gives the full variable domain: EPEVTQTPSHQVTQMGQEVILRCVPISNHLYFYWYRQILGQKVEFLVSFYNNEISEKSEIFDDQFSVERPDGSNFTLKIRSTKLEDSAMYFCASSESLRHTQYFGPGTRLTVL.

V gene TRBV6-5 combines with J gene TRBJ2-7, with TRBD2 matching 8 bases. The CDR3 is 14 amino acids. Germline lookup yields CDR1 MNHEY and CDR2 SVGAGI. The J segment lost 2 bases and the V segment lost 6 bases, leaving 6 bases of the junction unmatched. CDR3 protein: CASRVSGSTYEQYF. CDR3 DNA: TGTGCCAGCAGGGTCAGCGGGAGTACCTACGAGCAGTACTTC.

This clonotype was observed a few times. V is TRBV19 and J is TRBJ1-1, with TRBD1 matching over 8 bases. The CDR3 spans 15 residues. Losses at the gene ends were 7 bases for V and 4 bases for J; bases not matched to a gene: 11. Per germline, CDR1 LNHDA and CDR2 SQIVND (reference sequence). This CDR3 reads CASTDGQGRGTEAFF. The CDR3 DNA reads as TGTGCCAGTACCGACGGACAGGGAAGAGGCACTGAAGCTTTCTTT.

This rearrangement joins TRBV12-3 or TRBV12-4 to TRBJ2-5, with unresolved D. CDR3 length: 14 amino acids. V was trimmed by 0 bases and J by 5 bases, leaving 10 bases between them. CDR3 nucleotide sequence: TGTGCCAGCAGTTTAGCCCCGAGGTGGGAGACCCAGTACTTC. Protein: CASSLAPRWETQYF.

The CDR3 is CASSLITANTEAFF. CDR3 DNA: TGTGCCAGCAGCTTGATTACAGCGAACACTGAAGCTTTCTTT. V gene TRBV5-5 combines with J gene TRBJ1-1; no clear D gene. Germline CDR1 SGHKS, CDR2 YYEKEE (reference sequence). This CDR3 has 14 residues. The V end lost 1 base, the J end lost 1 base, and 8 bases lay between the germline ends.

The V and J genes are TRBV5-1 and TRBJ2-1; D gene ambiguous. The ends were cut back, 3 bases at V and 5 bases at J, with 12 bases in the middle. From germline, CDR1 is SGHRS and CDR2 YFSETQ. The CDR3 spans 14 residues. For the CDR3, the DNA is TGCGCCAGCAGCTCCATTGACACAAACAATGAGCAGTTCTTC. Translation: CASSSIDTNNEQFF.

The J gene is TRBJ1-1, the V gene TRBV6-5, with D possibly TRBD1 on 5 matching bases. V lost 2 bases, J lost 5 bases, and 9 bases lay in between. This CDR3 is 13 amino acids long. CDR1 and CDR2 (germline): MNHEY, SVGAGI. In nucleotides, the CDR3 is TGTGCCAGCAGTTACGGGAGGGGAACTGAAGCTTTCTTT. This gives the protein CASSYGRGTEAFF.

There are many counts of this clonotype. The chain couples TRBV12-5 to TRBJ2-1; D is possibly TRBD1 or TRBD2 (5 bases each). The CDR3 has 15 amino acids. The V gene lost 0 bases and the J gene lost 8 bases, with 14 bases spanning the gap. The germline V gene encodes CDR1 LGHNT and CDR2 FRNRAP. The CDR3 nucleotides are TGTGCTAGTGGTTTGGTACCGGGGCCGCCCCATGAGCAGTTCTTC. Amino acids: CASGLVPGPPHEQFF. The variable domain in full, with the rest retrieved from reference TRBV12-5 and TRBJ2-1, is DARVTQTPRHKVTEMGQEVTMRCQPILGHNTVFWYRQTMMQGLELLAYFRNRAPLDDSGMPKDRFSAEMPDATLATLKIQPSEPRDSAVYFCASGLVPGPPHEQFFGPGTRLTVL.

Ten or more counts support this clonotype. CDR3 bases: TGCGCCAGCAGCACCTCCGGGACAGGGGACACCATATATTTT. It encodes CASSTSGTGDTIYF. This chain connects TRBV5-1 to TRBJ1-3, with TRBD1 identical over 10 bases. The V and J ends lost 4 bases and 8 bases, in that order; junction bases with no gene match: 6. Germline V gives CDR1 SGHRS, CDR2 YFSETQ. This CDR3 is 14 amino acids long.

This clonotype was observed a handful of times. J is TRBJ1-3 and V is TRBV10-3, with D perhaps TRBD1 (6 bases). Germline V gene lookup returns CDR1 ENHRY and CDR2 SYGVKD. Trimming removed 6 bases at V and 0 bases at J, with 12 bases between. The CDR3 length is 15 residues. CDR3 sequence: CAIRPGQTSGNTIYF. The CDR3 DNA is TGTGCCATCAGGCCGGGACAAACCTCTGGAAACACCATATATTTT.

CDR3 coding DNA: TGCGCCAGCAGCTTGCGTCCGACCGGGCCCCTGGCGCATGAGCAGTTCTTC. As protein: CASSLRPTGPLAHEQFF. The gene calls are TRBV5-1 and TRBJ2-1; D unclear. The germline V gene has CDR1 SGHRS and CDR2 YFSETQ. Trimming removed 1 base at V and 8 bases at J, with 22 bases between. The CDR3 totals 17 residues. The full variable domain, completed using reference TRBV5-1 and TRBJ2-1, is KAGVTQTPRYLIKTRGQQVTLSCSPISGHRSVSWYQQTPGQGLQFLFEYFSETQRNKGNFPGRFSGRQFSNSRSEMNVSTLELGDSALYLCASSLRPTGPLAHEQFFGPGTRLTVL.

This clonotype turned up a few times. This chain connects TRBV2 to TRBJ2-1; 8 nucleotides agree with TRBD1. CDR3 length: 13 amino acids. The trim removed 6 bases at V and 7 bases at J, leaving 5 bases unmatched. The germline gives CDR1 SNHLY, CDR2 FYNNEI. The CDR3 DNA reads as TGTGCCAGCAGGATAACAGGGGGGAATGAGCAGTTCTTC. It is translated as CASRITGGNEQFF. The full variable domain, in which reference TRBV2 and TRBJ2-1 provide the parts outside the CDR3, is EPEVTQTPSHQVTQMGQEVILRCVPISNHLYFYWYRQILGQKVEFLVSFYNNEISEKSEIFDDQFSVERPDGSNFTLKIRSTKLEDSAMYFCASRITGGNEQFFGPGTRLTVL.

This clonotype appeared many times. The V gene is TRBV29-1, the J gene TRBJ2-4; the D gene could be TRBD1 or TRBD2 (5 bases each). The V gene lost 6 bases and the J gene lost 0 bases, with 12 bases spanning the gap. The CDR3 covers 14 residues. Germline assignment: CDR1 SQVTM and CDR2 ANQGSEA. The CDR3 is CSVMGRLAKNIQYF. In DNA, the CDR3 is TGCAGCGTCATGGGACGGCTAGCCAAAAACATTCAGTACTTC.

The rearrangement uses TRBV4-2 and TRBJ1-3; 8 bases are a match to TRBD1. Trimming cost V 2 bases and J 5 bases; bases outside gene matches: 8. In germline, CDR1 is LGHNA, CDR2 YNFKEQ. The CDR3 loop spans 16 amino acids. The CDR3 loop reads CASSQTRTGTRNTIYF. The CDR3 DNA reads TGTGCCAGCAGCCAAACGAGGACAGGGACCAGAAACACCATATATTTT.

The rearrangement links TRBV13 to TRBJ2-3; D perhaps matches TRBD2 (6 bases). Trimming left V 5 bases short and J 2 bases short, with 14 bases between. This CDR3 is 15 amino acids long. Germline V lookup: CDR1 PRHDT, CDR2 FYEKMQ (reference sequence). The CDR3 loop is CASSPGETFTDTQYF. The CDR3, as DNA: TGTGCCAGCAGCCCGGGAGAGACCTTCACAGATACGCAGTATTTT.

This clonotype was observed a few times. The chain combines TRBV7-8 with TRBJ2-2; the D is unclear. This CDR3 contains 15 residues. From germline, CDR1 is SGHVS and CDR2 FQNEAQ. V was trimmed by 0 bases and J by 4 bases, leaving 9 bases between them. The CDR3 region is CASSLASESTGELFF. The DNA of the CDR3 is TGTGCCAGCAGCTTAGCCAGCGAAAGCACCGGGGAGCTGTTTTTT.

This clonotype was observed a few times. The V call is TRBV5-1, the J call TRBJ2-7, with 9 bases matching TRBD1. CDR3 length equals 13 residues. V shed 3 bases, J shed 6 bases, and the junction held 4 bases outside the gene matches. In germline, CDR1 is SGHRS, CDR2 YFSETQ. CDR3 in DNA: TGCGCCAGCAGCTGGGACAGGGTTCTCGAGCAGTACTTC. It is translated as CASSWDRVLEQYF.

This clonotype was seen only a few times. V usage is TRBV7-6 and J usage is TRBJ2-3; maybe TRBD2 (6 bases). Germline lookup yields CDR1 SGHVS and CDR2 FNYEAQ. CDR3 length equals 15 residues. V shed 5 bases and J shed 0 bases, with 12 bases lying between them. The CDR3 is CASSHAGTSTDTQYF. Written as DNA, the CDR3 is TGTGCCAGCAGCCATGCCGGGACTAGCACAGATACGCAGTATTTT.

This clonotype appeared many times. The chain joins TRBV3-1 to TRBJ1-3; 8 nucleotides match TRBD1. CDR1 is LGHDT and CDR2 is YNNKEL in the germline V gene (reference sequence). This CDR3 is 16 amino acids long. The V segment lost 1 base and the J segment 6 bases; nucleotides outside the gene matches: 8. CDR3 bases: TGTGCCAGCAGCCAAGGGAGGCCAGGGGGCAAAAACACCATATATTTT. It translates to CASSQGRPGGKNTIYF.

This clonotype was seen a few times. This chain uses TRBV5-1 with TRBJ1-6; D is undetermined. Trimming pared 8 bases from V and 0 bases from J, leaving 9 bases between. Germline V gene lookup returns CDR1 SGHRS and CDR2 YFSETQ. The CDR3 has 14 residues. The CDR3 coding sequence is TGCGCCAGTCAACACAACTCCTATAATTCACCCCTCCACTTT. This codes for CASQHNSYNSPLHF.